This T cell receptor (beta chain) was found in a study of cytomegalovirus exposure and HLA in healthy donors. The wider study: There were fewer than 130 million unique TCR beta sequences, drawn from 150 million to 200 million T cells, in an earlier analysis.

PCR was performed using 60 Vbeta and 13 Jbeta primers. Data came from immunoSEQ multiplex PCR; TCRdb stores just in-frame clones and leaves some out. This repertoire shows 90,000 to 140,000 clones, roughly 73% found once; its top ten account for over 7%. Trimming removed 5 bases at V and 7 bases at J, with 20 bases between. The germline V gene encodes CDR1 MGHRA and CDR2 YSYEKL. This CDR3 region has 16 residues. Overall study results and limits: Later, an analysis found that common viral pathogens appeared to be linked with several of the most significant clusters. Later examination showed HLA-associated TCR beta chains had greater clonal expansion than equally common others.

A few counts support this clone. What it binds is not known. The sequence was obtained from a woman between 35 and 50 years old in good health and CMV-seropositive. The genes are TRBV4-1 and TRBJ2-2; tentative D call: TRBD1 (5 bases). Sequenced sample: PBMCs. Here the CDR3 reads CASSAPGFWSIGELFF. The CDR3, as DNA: TGCGCCAGCAGCGCCCCAGGGTTTTGGTCCATCGGGGAGCTGTTTTTT.